Presented here are 22 T cell receptor beta chains from one specimen sequenced in a study of T cells in narcolepsy. The protocol was immunoSEQ multiplex PCR, while the TCRdb copy is restricted to in-frame clones and leaves out a portion. The sample contains roughly 11,000 clones, around 94% of which appear only once. The specimen sequenced was CD45RA- memory CD4+ T cells from PBMCs. Every receptor here comes from a human donor with narcolepsy.

CDR3 region: CASSVGQYGYTF. For the CDR3, the DNA is TGCGCCAGCAGCGTTGGACAGTATGGCTACACCTTC. The chain employs TRBV5-1 and TRBJ1-2; D is possibly TRBD1 (6 bases). Per germline, CDR1 SGHRS and CDR2 YFSETQ. V was pared by 4 bases and J by 5 bases, with 9 bases between. The CDR3 spans 12 residues.

The chain combines TRBV7-2 with TRBJ2-5; 10 bases line up with TRBD2. The germline V gene has CDR1 SGHTA and CDR2 FQGNSA. This CDR3 has 14 amino acids. The V gene end was trimmed by 3 bases and the J gene end by 5 bases; junction bases not matched to a gene: 3. The CDR3 DNA reads TGTGCCAGCAGCTTGGGACTAGCGATGGAGACCCAGTACTTC. Translation: CASSLGLAMETQYF.

V gene TRBV5-6 combines with J gene TRBJ2-7; possible D gene TRBD1, 6 bases. V was cut by 4 bases and J by 3 bases, with 17 bases left in between. The germline V gene has CDR1 SGHDT and CDR2 YYEEEE. The CDR3 sequence is 15 residues long. CDR3 DNA sequence: TGTGCCAGCAGCGCGCTGGGGGCGGGCGGCTACGAGCAGTACTTC. Translated, it gives CASSALGAGGYEQYF.

J is TRBJ1-1 and V is TRBV5-8; D ambiguous. CDR1 and CDR2 (germline): SGHTS, YDEGEE. V lost 5 bases and J 5 bases, leaving 10 bases between the germline ends. There are 12 residues in the CDR3. The chain's CDR3 is CASRRTVTEAFF. As DNA, the CDR3 is TGTGCCAGCAGAAGGACGGTGACTGAAGCTTTCTTT.

This chain joins TRBV2 and TRBJ1-5, with unresolved D. CDR3 length: 12 amino acids. Trimming took off 7 bases at V and 5 bases at J, with 9 bases between the two ends. From germline, CDR1 is SNHLY and CDR2 FYNNEI. The CDR3 DNA follows: TGTGCCAGCAACGGGGAGGATCAGCCCCAGCATTTT. Translation gives CASNGEDQPQHF.

V gene TRBV21-1 combines with J gene TRBJ2-3; the D call in the table, TRBD2, was not verified against the DNA. TRBV21-1 has pseudogene status. CDR3 size: 21 residues. DNA of the CDR3: TGTGCCAGCAGCAAAGAACGGACTAGCGGCACATACCCTCCTAGCACAGATACGCAGTATTTT. Its translation is CASSKERTSGTYPPSTDTQYF.

The chain couples TRBV29-1 to TRBJ1-3; D unclear. V was clipped by 2 bases and J by 4 bases, with 9 bases between them. Germline-derived CDR1 and CDR2 are SQVTM and ANQGSEA. The length of the CDR3 is 13 residues. CDR3 sequence reads: CSVERRRGNTIYF. CDR3 bases: TGCAGCGTTGAACGCAGAAGAGGAAACACCATATATTTT.

The genes are TRBV5-8 and TRBJ1-2; D remains ambiguous. Trimming took off 2 bases at V and 6 bases at J, with 11 bases between the two ends. CDR1 and CDR2 (germline): SGHTS, YDEGEE. This CDR3 contains 13 residues. CDR3: CASSFARSDGYTF. In DNA form, the CDR3 reads TGTGCCAGCAGCTTTGCGAGGTCAGATGGCTACACCTTC.

This chain uses TRBV19 with TRBJ2-7; 10 nucleotides agree with TRBD1. Trimming took 3 bases from V and 4 from J; bases not matched to a gene: 6. CDR3 size: 15 residues. Germline V gene sequence: CDR1 LNHDA, CDR2 SQIVND (reference sequence). CDR3 amino acids: CASSIPGTGVYEQYF. The DNA of the CDR3 is TGTGCCAGTAGTATCCCCGGGACAGGGGTGTACGAGCAGTACTTC.

V usage is TRBV7-2 and J usage is TRBJ1-5; TRBD1 agrees at 7 bases. J gave up 2 bases and V 6 bases, and 4 bases lay outside the gene matches. CDR3 length equals 14 residues. Per the germline V gene, CDR1 is SGHTA and CDR2 is FQGNSA. CDR3: CASREGQGNQPQHF. CDR3 in DNA: TGTGCCAGCAGGGAAGGACAGGGCAATCAGCCCCAGCATTTT.

V is TRBV13 and J is TRBJ1-3, with D possibly matching TRBD1 (6 bases). Trimming cost V 4 bases and J 4 bases, with 26 bases left between them. The germline gives CDR1 PRHDT, CDR2 FYEKMQ (reference sequence). The CDR3 is 19 residues long. The CDR3: CASSSYARKSGARGNTIYF. The CDR3 bases are TGTGCCAGCAGCTCCTATGCCCGCAAGTCAGGGGCCAGAGGAAACACCATATATTTT.

This rearrangement joins TRBV28 to TRBJ1-3, with 7 bases lining up with TRBD1. The V segment lost 3 bases and the J segment 2 bases; nucleotides outside the gene matches: 13. The CDR3 loop spans 18 amino acids. Germline V gene data show CDR1 as MDHEN and CDR2 as SYDVKM. The CDR3 DNA follows: TGTGCCAGCAGTTTGCCAGGCCCTCAGGGGGTTGCTGGAAACACCATATATTTT. Amino acids: CASSLPGPQGVAGNTIYF.

The count of this clone is one. This chain uses TRBV6-1 with TRBJ2-1, with D tentatively TRBD2 (5 bases). The CDR3 length is 13 residues. V gave up 3 bases and J gave up 4 bases, with 7 bases separating them. CDR1 is MNHNS, CDR2 SASEGT, per germline. CDR3 bases: TGTGCCAGCAGTGAGCGGACTTACAATGAGCAGTTCTTC. Translating it yields CASSERTYNEQFF.

This clone has only one observation. The chain uses TRBV19 and TRBJ2-7; 9 bases match TRBD2. In germline, CDR1 is LNHDA, CDR2 SQIVND (reference sequence). This CDR3 comprises 13 residues. Trimming cost V 6 bases and J 2 bases; bases outside gene matches: 2. This CDR3 is CASRTSGTYEQYF. CDR3 bases: TGTGCCAGTAGGACTAGCGGCACCTACGAGCAGTACTTC.

The CDR3 loop reads CASSETRIPPYEQYF. CDR3 in DNA: TGTGCCAGCTCCGAAACCCGTATACCTCCCTACGAGCAGTACTTC. The V call is TRBV18, the J call TRBJ2-7; no definite D call. Looked up from germline, CDR1 is KGHSH and CDR2 is LQKENI. The germline V and J ends were trimmed by 6 bases and 2 bases, with 17 bases remaining between them. The CDR3 has 15 residues.

J is TRBJ2-1 and V is TRBV11-2; TRBD1 matches at 8 bases. V shed 5 bases, J shed 8 bases, and the junction held 8 bases outside the gene matches. Germline CDR1 reads SGHAT; CDR2 reads FQNNGV. The CDR3 runs 14 residues. As DNA, the CDR3 is TGTGCCAGCAGCCCCTGGACAGGGCCGGATGAGCAGTTCTTC. It translates to CASSPWTGPDEQFF.

J is TRBJ2-5 and V is TRBV10-3; D not certain. This CDR3 has 12 amino acids. From germline, CDR1 is ENHRY and CDR2 SYGVKD. The V and J ends lost 2 bases and 4 bases respectively, with 5 bases between them. The CDR3, as DNA: TGTGCCATCAGTGAGGCCAGAGAGACCCAGTACTTC. Its protein product is CAISEARETQYF.

The chain carries TRBV30 and TRBJ1-2; D not resolved. The V and J ends lost 4 bases and 2 bases respectively, with 17 bases between them. CDR1 and CDR2 from the germline V gene are GTSNPN and SVGIG (reference sequence). The CDR3 length is 15 residues. CDR3 coding DNA: TGTGCCTGGACCCGTATGGGCGGAATCAACTATGGCTACACCTTC. Translation: CAWTRMGGINYGYTF. The entire variable domain, with the rest obtained from reference TRBV30 and TRBJ1-2, is as follows: SQTIHQWPATLVQPVGSPLSLECTVEGTSNPNLYWYRQAAGRGLQLLFYSVGIGQISSEVPQNLSASRPQDRQFILSSKKLLLSDSGFYLCAWTRMGGINYGYTFGSGTRLTVV.

The chain carries TRBV5-4 and TRBJ2-7; 12 bases agree with TRBD2. Germline trimming cut 4 bases from V and 8 bases from J; bases unmatched to any gene: 19. CDR1 is SGHNT, CDR2 YYREEE, per germline (reference sequence). This CDR3 contains 18 residues. CDR3 in DNA: TGTGCCAGCAGCCAAGATCCCCCTAGCGGGAGGGCAATAGGAAAGCAGTACTTC. Translated, it gives CASSQDPPSGRAIGKQYF.

The chain has TRBV7-9 and TRBJ2-7; the match to TRBD2 covers 8 bases. Trimming removed 4 bases from V and 5 bases from J; junction bases left unmatched: 10. CDR3 length: 15 amino acids. CDR1 and CDR2 from the germline V gene are SEHNR and FQNEAQ (reference sequence). The CDR3 loop reads CASSYGGGRGHEQYF. CDR3 DNA: TGTGCCAGCAGCTACGGGGGGGGACGAGGGCACGAGCAGTACTTC.

The chain combines TRBV2 with TRBJ1-2, with 8 bases identical to TRBD1. Trimming removed 4 bases from V and 5 bases from J; junction bases left unmatched: 6. The CDR3 spans 14 residues. Germline V gives CDR1 SNHLY, CDR2 FYNNEI. The CDR3 nucleotides read TGTGCCAGCAGTGTGCAGGGGGCAGGGTATGGCTACACCTTC. It codes for CASSVQGAGYGYTF. Full variable domain (missing parts from reference TRBV2 and TRBJ1-2): EPEVTQTPSHQVTQMGQEVILRCVPISNHLYFYWYRQILGQKVEFLVSFYNNEISEKSEIFDDQFSVERPDGSNFTLKIRSTKLEDSAMYFCASSVQGAGYGYTFGSGTRLTVV.

The chain recombines TRBV27 with TRBJ1-2, with TRBD1 as a possible D gene (5 bases). Germline V lookup: CDR1 MNHEY, CDR2 SMNVEV (reference sequence). This CDR3 region has 14 residues. V lost 5 bases and J lost 5, with 15 bases in between. CDR3 in amino acids: CASSASGALYGYTF. CDR3 in DNA: TGTGCCAGCAGTGCGTCCGGGGCCCTTTATGGCTACACCTTC.